This TCR beta chain originates from a study of T-cell memory formation after mild COVID-19. This clonotype was seen a handful of times. The antigen remains unidentified. Findings and caveats of the study: Clones contracting over day 15 to 85 were CD4/CD8 balanced, with later expanders leaning CD4+. Detection of some responders pre-infection suggested pre-existing cross-reactive memory T cells participated.

The authors produced TCR alpha and TCR beta cDNA libraries with sample barcodes and UMIs by 5'RACE using constant-segment primers. Each CDR3 protein gets one entry after TCRdb re-called the 5' RACE reads with MiXCR. The sample comprises around 210,000 distinct CDR3 sequences, around 9.1% of which are singletons, and 3.5% rests with the top ten. V lost 3 bases and J 7 bases, leaving 19 bases between the germline ends. The CDR3 runs 15 residues. The V gene's germline CDR1 is SQVTM and CDR2 ANQGSEA. The chain combines TRBV29-1 with TRBJ1-5, with D uncertain. Sequencing used PBMCs or a T cell subset sorted from them (not recorded which). This clonotype originated in a man aged 18 to 30 who had mild COVID-19 (a few samples of this study predate the infection). Cell type and time point are not known. CDR3 sequence: CSVEMRLEGHQPQHF. CDR3 DNA: TGCAGCGTTGAGATGAGGTTGGAGGGCCACCAGCCCCAGCATTTT.